This T cell receptor (beta chain) originates from a study of Graves' ophthalmopathy and Graves' hyperthyroidism. On the study more broadly: Ahead of any treatment, peripheral blood was obtained at the initial diagnosis.

Amplification of the TCR beta CDR3 regions used RNA transcripts (as template). HTBI primers were employed in first-round RT-PCR, then a second-round multiplex PCR followed. TCRdb analysed the multiplex PCR reads with MiXCR anew, one entry per CDR3 protein. In the table there are roughly 610,000 distinct CDR3 sequences, around a fifth of which are singletons. Points on this clonotype: Its antigen is currently unknown.

General observations from the study: Blood contained most expanded thyroid clonotypes exceeding 0.001 frequency.

Clinical symptoms, serum thyroxine, TRAb, thyroid ultrasound and orbital computed tomography formed the basis of diagnosis. 10 ml of fresh blood yielded the PBMCs by density gradient. Trimming removed 4 bases at V and 2 bases at J, with 15 bases between. Germline CDR1 and CDR2: MNHEY and SVGAGI. The CDR3 contains 15 residues. The chain uses TRBV6-5 and TRBJ2-7, with D unresolved. The sequence was obtained from a woman in her late teens or twenties with stable Graves' hyperthyroidism. Some clones in this sample may be carry-over from other donors' samples. The sample was peripheral blood. CDR3 DNA: TGTGCCAGCAGTTCCCCGGGCCGGCCCACCTACGAGCAGTACTTC. Amino acids: CASSSPGRPTYEQYF.